These 3 T cell receptor beta chains originate from one sample sequenced in a study of graft-versus-host responses after intestinal transplantation. Their specific antigens are unknown. Sequenced by immunoSEQ multiplex PCR; TCRdb stores in-frame clones only, minus some. The repertoire has 80,000 to 95,000 clones, roughly 90% of them found once; the top ten carry 0.28%. The sequencing here drew on unstimulated CD4+ T cells sorted from spleen or lymph node cells, taken before transplant. These receptors were taken from a human donor who was the organ donor for an intestinal transplant.

The chain links TRBV6-1 to TRBJ1-2; 7 bases are shared with TRBD1. The CDR3 has 13 residues. Germline trimming cut 7 bases from V and 5 bases from J; bases unmatched to any gene: 7. The germline V gene has CDR1 MNHNS and CDR2 SASEGT. This chain's CDR3 is CASTPTGQYGYTF. CDR3 DNA: TGTGCCAGCACCCCTACGGGACAGTATGGCTACACCTTC.

As regards this clone: An end of the junction does not agree with germline; a read error may underlie this. This chain joins TRBV7-7 and TRBJ2-1, with D possibly matching TRBD1 (6 bases). CDR1 is SSHAT and CDR2 is FNYEAQ in the germline V gene (reference sequence). The CDR3 spans 14 residues. CDR3 nucleotides: TGTGCTAGCAGCTACAGGGTAGGCGATAATGAGCAGTTCTTC. It specifies CASSYRVGDNEQFF. The whole variable domain, filled in from reference TRBV7-7 and TRBJ2-1, reads GAGVSQSPRYKVTKRGQDVTLRCDPISSHATLYWYQQALGQGPEFLTYFNYEAQPDKSGLPSDRFSAERPEGSISTLTIQRTEQRDSAMYRCASSYRVGDNEQFFGPGTRLTVL.

This rearrangement joins TRBV5-1 to TRBJ2-3; no definite D call. The CDR3 extends over 13 amino acids. The V end was cut by 4 bases, the J end by 0 bases, with 6 bases between. Germline V gene lookup returns CDR1 SGHRS and CDR2 YFSETQ. As DNA, the CDR3 is TGCGCCAGCAGCCTGTCTAGCACAGATACGCAGTATTTT. Translated, it gives CASSLSSTDTQYF.